The rows below give T cell receptor beta chains drawn from one sample of a study of cytomegalovirus exposure and HLA in healthy donors. Profiling relied on immunoSEQ multiplex PCR, and the TCRdb table lists in-frame clones only, not all of them. Here the sample spans 150,000 to 200,000 clones, around 80% being singletons. Sample: PBMCs. Receptors were obtained from a woman in her 30s in good health and CMV-seropositive. Each CDR3 is given with its conserved first and last residue. D genes are given only for firm matches. Expanded clones are given a class, and other clones once, few, many or no size at all.

D gene	V gene	clone size	J gene	CDR3 protein	CDR3 DNA
TRBD1	TRBV5-4	-	TRBJ1-1	CASSDRGLNTEAFF	TGTGCCAGCAGTGACAGGGGGTTGAACACTGAAGCTTTCTTT
-	TRBV11-2	-	TRBJ2-5	CASSLAWAGTETQYF	TGTGCCAGCAGCTTAGCCTGGGCAGGCACAGAGACCCAGTACTTC
-	TRBV29-1	-	TRBJ1-1	CSARAGPMNTEAFF	TGCAGCGCCCGGGCGGGGCCCATGAACACTGAAGCTTTCTTT
-	TRBV11-3	-	TRBJ2-7	CASSLRTGEQYF	TGTGCCAGCAGCTTAAGAACAGGCGAGCAGTACTTC
-	TRBV10-3	-	TRBJ2-2	CAISESASDRTGELFF	TGTGCCATCAGTGAGTCAGCCAGCGACCGCACCGGGGAGCTGTTTTTT
-	TRBV7-2	few	TRBJ2-5	CASSLDRLGRGGETQYF	TGTGCCAGCAGCTTAGATCGACTTGGTAGGGGGGGCGAGACCCAGTACTTC
-	TRBV6-6	-	TRBJ1-2	CASSYSNALYGYTF	TGTGCCAGCAGTTACTCGAATGCGCTCTATGGCTACACCTTC
TRBD1	TRBV2	few	TRBJ2-3	CASSPQGDTDTQYF	TGTGCCAGCAGCCCGCAGGGGGATACAGATACGCAGTATTTT
-	TRBV19	once	TRBJ1-5	CASSIRSTNQPQHF	TGTGCCAGTAGTATCAGATCGACTAATCAGCCCCAGCATTTT
TRBD1	TRBV7-6	-	TRBJ1-1	CASSLVTGDTEAFF	TGTGCCAGCAGCTTAGTTACAGGGGACACTGAAGCTTTCTTT
-	TRBV4-1	-	TRBJ1-3	CASSQVKGAGNTIYF	TGCGCCAGCAGCCAAGTCAAAGGAGCTGGAAACACCATATATTTT
-	TRBV6-5	-	TRBJ1-4	CASRHPRGLNEKLFF	TGTGCCAGCAGGCATCCTAGGGGCCTTAATGAAAAACTGTTTTTT
-	TRBV6-5	-	TRBJ2-2	CASSYSNLAGVGELFF	TGTGCCAGCAGTTACTCGAATCTAGCTGGGGTCGGGGAGCTGTTTTTT
-	TRBV11-3	-	TRBJ2-7	CASSSRLVHEQYF	TGTGCCAGCAGCTCCCGACTAGTCCACGAGCAGTACTTC
-	TRBV9	few	TRBJ1-4	CASSVSGRTEGKLFF	TGTGCCAGCAGCGTATCGGGAAGAACAGAAGGAAAACTGTTTTTT
TRBD1	TRBV10-3	-	TRBJ1-1	CAISDTGGRTEAFF	TGTGCCATCAGTGATACAGGGGGCCGAACTGAAGCTTTCTTT
TRBD2	TRBV5-1	-	TRBJ2-3	CASSWDGGVTDTQYF	TGCGCCAGCAGCTGGGACGGGGGGGTCACAGATACGCAGTATTTT
-	TRBV11-3	-	TRBJ1-4	CASSLDYRGGEKLFF	TGTGCCAGCAGCTTAGATTATAGAGGTGGAGAAAAACTGTTTTTT
TRBD1	TRBV19	-	TRBJ2-7	CASSIVAGQGAYEQYF	TGTGCCAGTAGTATTGTTGCGGGACAGGGAGCGTACGAGCAGTACTTC
-	TRBV6-6	few	TRBJ2-3	CASSSYVGAPQYF	TGTGCCAGCTCCTCTTATGTGGGGGCGCCGCAGTATTTT
-	TRBV4-3	-	TRBJ1-5	CASSQGSGGNQPQHF	TGCGCCAGCAGCCAAGGATCGGGGGGGAATCAGCCCCAGCATTTT
TRBD1	TRBV5-6	-	TRBJ2-5	CASSSLGQGKGPYQETQYF	TGTGCCAGCAGCTCCCTGGGACAGGGTAAGGGGCCGTACCAAGAGACCCAGTACTTC
-	TRBV5-1	-	TRBJ1-2	CASSWGGADGYTF	TGCGCCAGCAGCTGGGGGGGGGCGGATGGCTACACCTTC
-	TRBV23-1	-	TRBJ2-1	CASSQGRLSEVPAREQFF	TGCGCCAGCAGTCAAGGTAGGTTATCCGAGGTCCCCGCCCGGGAGCAGTTCTTC
-	TRBV6-5	-	TRBJ2-7	CASSYDSAGLYYEQYF	TGTGCCAGCAGTTACGATTCGGCGGGTTTGTACTACGAGCAGTACTTC
TRBD1	TRBV4-1	-	TRBJ2-7	CASSQWPTGSYEQYF	TGCGCCAGCAGCCAATGGCCGACAGGGTCCTACGAGCAGTACTTC
-	TRBV10-3	-	TRBJ1-2	CAISEFGMSDYGYTF	TGTGCCATCAGTGAGTTCGGGATGTCGGACTATGGCTACACCTTC
-	TRBV9	few	TRBJ2-3	CASSVAGTDTQYF	TGTGCCAGCAGCGTAGCGGGCACAGATACGCAGTATTTT
-	TRBV29-1	few	TRBJ1-4	CSVSVAAEKLFF	TGCAGCGTTTCTGTAGCGGCGGAAAAACTGTTTTTT
TRBD1	TRBV4-2	-	TRBJ1-5	CASSQDPDRYNQPQHF	TGTGCCAGCAGCCAAGACCCGGACAGGTACAATCAGCCCCAGCATTTT
-	TRBV9	-	TRBJ2-3	CASSVVRGWGTDTQYF	TGTGCCAGCAGCGTAGTGAGGGGGTGGGGCACAGATACGCAGTATTTT
TRBD2	TRBV11-2	-	TRBJ2-5	CASSWRLAGVGETQYF	TGTGCCAGCAGCTGGCGACTAGCGGGGGTGGGGGAGACCCAGTACTTC
-	TRBV4-1	-	TRBJ1-4	CASSPSVVRRDEKLFF	TGCGCCAGCAGCCCGTCGGTCGTCCGCCGGGATGAAAAACTGTTTTTT
-	TRBV25-1	-	TRBJ1-1	CASSGGGMNTEAFF	TGTGCCAGCAGTGGGGGGGGGATGAACACTGAAGCTTTCTTT
TRBD1	TRBV19	-	TRBJ1-5	CASARQGRVQPQHF	TGTGCCAGCGCGAGACAGGGAAGGGTTCAGCCCCAGCATTTT
-	TRBV4-1	-	TRBJ2-1	CASSQGKSNEQFF	TGCGCCAGCAGCCAAGGTAAATCTAATGAGCAGTTCTTC
-	TRBV12-5	-	TRBJ1-1	CASCYRAGTEAFF	TGTGCTAGTTGCTACAGGGCGGGCACTGAAGCTTTCTTT
TRBD1	TRBV6-4	-	TRBJ1-2	CASRYSTGGSNHGYTF	TGTGCCAGCAGGTACTCGACAGGGGGCAGTAACCATGGCTACACCTTC
TRBD1	TRBV10-3	-	TRBJ1-2	CAISAGQGAYGYTF	TGTGCCATCAGTGCGGGACAGGGGGCCTATGGCTACACCTTC
-	TRBV9	few	TRBJ1-2	CASSVVGQGNGYTF	TGTGCCAGCAGCGTAGTGGGCCAGGGCAATGGCTACACCTTC
TRBD2	TRBV13	few	TRBJ2-5	CASSRTSGREQETQYF	TGTGCCAGCAGTCGGACTAGCGGGAGAGAACAAGAGACCCAGTACTTC
-	TRBV6-5	-	TRBJ1-2	CASSYSATDNYGYTF	TGTGCCAGCAGTTACTCTGCGACAGACAACTATGGCTACACCTTC
TRBD2	TRBV9	-	TRBJ2-3	CASPGGAAEGGTDTQYF	TGTGCCAGCCCCGGGGGGGCGGCTGAGGGGGGCACAGATACGCAGTATTTT
-	TRBV6-5	once	TRBJ2-7	CASRSASSHEQYF	TGTGCCAGCCGTTCGGCTAGCTCCCACGAGCAGTACTTC
-	TRBV5-4	-	TRBJ2-5	CASSLIGGHPQETQYF	TGTGCCAGCAGCTTGATCGGGGGGCACCCCCAAGAGACCCAGTACTTC
TRBD1	TRBV11-2	-	TRBJ1-2	CASSFSGTGDLYGYTF	TGTGCCAGCAGCTTTTCCGGGACAGGAGACCTGTATGGCTACACCTTC
TRBD1	TRBV27	-	TRBJ2-2	CASSLSTGSGELFF	TGTGCCAGCAGTTTATCGACAGGGTCCGGGGAGCTGTTTTTT
TRBD1	TRBV4-3	-	TRBJ2-7	CASSQSQGAEYEQYF	TGCGCCAGCAGCCAATCACAGGGGGCGGAGTACGAGCAGTACTTC